The following is a TCR beta chain sequence with its context. This entry is derived from a study of shared clonotypes between healthy human individuals. The V gene's germline CDR1 is SGHRS and CDR2 YFSETQ. This CDR3 comprises 14 residues. Between the trimmed V and J ends, which lost 0 bases and 6 bases, there was a span of 13 bases. Donors included only healthy HIV-negative adults lacking recent acute infections or vaccinations. Nashville, Tennessee was home to all donors, each a Caucasian adult. Unsorted material relied on approximately 90 million PBMCs as the source of genomic DNA. Data came from immunoSEQ multiplex PCR; TCRdb stores just in-frame clones and leaves some out. The table records 450,000 to 650,000 clones, 70% to 80% of them present only once.

The sample was PBMCs. This receptor was obtained from a middle-aged woman in good health. Some clones in this sample may be carry-over from other donors' samples. The V and J genes are TRBV5-1 and TRBJ2-7; perhaps TRBD1 as D (5 bases). The chain's CDR3 is CASSLGRVGIEQYF. CDR3 nucleotide sequence: TGCGCCAGCAGCTTGGGCAGGGTTGGGATCGAGCAGTACTTC.